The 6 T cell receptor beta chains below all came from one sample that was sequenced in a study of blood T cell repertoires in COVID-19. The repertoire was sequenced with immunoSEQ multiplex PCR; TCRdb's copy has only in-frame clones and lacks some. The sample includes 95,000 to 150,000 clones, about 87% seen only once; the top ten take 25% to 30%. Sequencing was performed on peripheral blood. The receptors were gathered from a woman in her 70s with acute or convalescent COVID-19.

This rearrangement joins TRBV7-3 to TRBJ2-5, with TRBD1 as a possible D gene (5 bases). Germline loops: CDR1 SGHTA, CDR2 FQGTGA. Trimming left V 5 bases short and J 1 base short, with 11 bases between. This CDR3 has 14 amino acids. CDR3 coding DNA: TGTGCCAGCAGCCCGACAGCGACCCAAGAGACCCAGTACTTC. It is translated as CASSPTATQETQYF.

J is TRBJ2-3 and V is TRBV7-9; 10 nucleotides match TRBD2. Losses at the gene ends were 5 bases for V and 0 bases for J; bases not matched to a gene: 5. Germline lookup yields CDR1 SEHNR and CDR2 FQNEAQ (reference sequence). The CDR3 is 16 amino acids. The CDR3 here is CASSRTSGRSTDTQYF. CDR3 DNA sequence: TGTGCCAGCAGCCGGACTAGCGGCAGGAGCACAGATACGCAGTATTTT.

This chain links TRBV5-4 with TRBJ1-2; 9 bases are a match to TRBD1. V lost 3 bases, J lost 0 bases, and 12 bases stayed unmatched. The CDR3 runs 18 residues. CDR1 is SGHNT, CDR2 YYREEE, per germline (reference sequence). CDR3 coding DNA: TGTGCCAGCAGCTCACCGGGACAGGGTCCCGTCGCTAACTATGGCTACACCTTC. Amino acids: CASSSPGQGPVANYGYTF.

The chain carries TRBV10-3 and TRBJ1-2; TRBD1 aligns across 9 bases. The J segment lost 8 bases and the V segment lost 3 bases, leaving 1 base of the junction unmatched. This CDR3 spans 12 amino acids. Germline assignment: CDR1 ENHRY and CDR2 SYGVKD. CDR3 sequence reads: CAISEDRGGYTF. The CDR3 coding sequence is TGTGCCATCAGTGAAGACAGGGGGGGCTACACCTTC.

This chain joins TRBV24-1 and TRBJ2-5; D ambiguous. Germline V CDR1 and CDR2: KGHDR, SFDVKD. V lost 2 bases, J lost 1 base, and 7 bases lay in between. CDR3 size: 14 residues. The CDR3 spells CATSDSTVQETQYF. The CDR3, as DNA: TGTGCCACCAGTGATTCTACAGTCCAAGAGACCCAGTACTTC.

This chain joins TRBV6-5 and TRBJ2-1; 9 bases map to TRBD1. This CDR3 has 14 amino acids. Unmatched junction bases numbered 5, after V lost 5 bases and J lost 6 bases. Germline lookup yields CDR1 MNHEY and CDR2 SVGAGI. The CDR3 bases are TGTGCCAGCAGTAGGACAGGGGCTGGCAATGAGCAGTTCTTC. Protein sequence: CASSRTGAGNEQFF.